The T cell receptor (beta chain) under discussion was sequenced for a study of low-dose radiotherapy and immunotherapy resistance in tumors. Study at large: One day before radiation and immunotherapy, intravenous cyclophosphamide 200 mg/m2 was administered, with this repeated every two weeks.

Alpha and beta chains were covered, as first-strand cDNA relied on TRAV- and TRBV-specific primers. The TCRs were subjected to amplification over around 18 PCR cycles employing a constant-region primer in conjunction with a V-primer adapter. TCRdb ran MiXCR on the reads and lists one entry per CDR3 protein. The repertoire holds tens of thousands of distinct CDR3 sequences, with 9.4% as singletons. The germline V gene has CDR1 SNHLY and CDR2 FYNNEI. The CDR3 has 13 amino acids. Trimming left V 9 bases short and J 3 bases short, with 15 bases between. This clonotype was counted many times. The time point: before trial treatment.

The sequence derives from a male donor with prostate cancer. The sequenced sample was PBMCs, obtained before treatment. The rearrangement joins TRBV2 to TRBJ2-7; either TRBD1 or TRBD2 may supply D (5 bases each). The CDR3 DNA sequence: TGTGCCAGTTCCCTGGGGGTTTTCTACGAGCAGTACTTC. It codes for CASSLGVFYEQYF.